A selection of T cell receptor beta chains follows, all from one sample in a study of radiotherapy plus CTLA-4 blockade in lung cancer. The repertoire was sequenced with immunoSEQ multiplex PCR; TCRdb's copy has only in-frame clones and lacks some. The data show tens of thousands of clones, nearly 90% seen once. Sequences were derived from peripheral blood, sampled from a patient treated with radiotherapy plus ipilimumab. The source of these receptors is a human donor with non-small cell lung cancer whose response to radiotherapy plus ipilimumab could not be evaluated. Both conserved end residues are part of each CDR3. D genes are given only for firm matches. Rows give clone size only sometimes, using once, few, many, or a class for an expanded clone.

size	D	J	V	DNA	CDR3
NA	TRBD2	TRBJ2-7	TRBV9	TGTGCCAGCAGCGTCCACGGGAGGATCTACGAGCAGTACTTC	CASSVHGRIYEQYF
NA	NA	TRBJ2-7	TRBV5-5	TGTGCCAGCAGCTACATAGACAACTCCTACGAGCAGTACTTC	CASSYIDNSYEQYF
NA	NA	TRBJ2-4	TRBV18	TGTGCCAGCTCACCGGACGCCGCAGGGGCGAACATTCAGTACTTC	CASSPDAAGANIQYF
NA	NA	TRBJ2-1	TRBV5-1	TGCGCCAGCAGCCTAGAGATGGCGAGCCCCTACAATGAGCAGTTCTTC	CASSLEMASPYNEQFF
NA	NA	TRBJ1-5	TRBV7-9	TGTGCCAGCAGCTTAGTTGGAGGGGACCAGCCCCAGCATTTT	CASSLVGGDQPQHF
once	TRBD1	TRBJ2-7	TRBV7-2	TGTGCCAGCAGCTTGACAGGGGGCTCCTACGAGCAGTACTTC	CASSLTGGSYEQYF
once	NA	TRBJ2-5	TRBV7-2	TGTGCCAGCAGCCGTAGGGGCTTGGGAGAGACCCAGTACTTC	CASSRRGLGETQYF
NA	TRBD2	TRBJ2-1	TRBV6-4	TGTGCCAGCAGTGTGTCTAGCGGGGGTCACAATGAGCAGTTCTTC	CASSVSSGGHNEQFF
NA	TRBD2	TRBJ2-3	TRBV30	TGTGCCTGGAGTGAGCGGGAGGGCCTCACAGATACGCAGTATTTT	CAWSEREGLTDTQYF
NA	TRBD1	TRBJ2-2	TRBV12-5	TGTGCTAGTGGTCCCCGACAGGGGCATAACACCGGGGAGCTGTTTTTT	CASGPRQGHNTGELFF
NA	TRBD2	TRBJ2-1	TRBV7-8	TGTGCCAGCCGTATAGCGGGAAAAGCGCATGAGCAGTTCTTC	CASRIAGKAHEQFF
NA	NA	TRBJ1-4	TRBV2	TGTGCCAGCAAGACGGGAGGGGGGAATGAAAAACTGTTTTTT	CASKTGGGNEKLFF
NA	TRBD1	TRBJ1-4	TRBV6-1	TGTGCCAACAGTAACGGACAGGGAGGCGAAAAACTGTTTTTT	CANSNGQGGEKLFF
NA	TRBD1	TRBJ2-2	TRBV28	TGTGCCAGCAGCCCAACGACAGGGAAGGGCTCCGGGGAGCTGTTTTTT	CASSPTTGKGSGELFF
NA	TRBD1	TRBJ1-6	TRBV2	TGTGCCAGCAGTGCCCCTGCCTCTAGGGGGCACCCTAGAGGACAGAATTCACCCCTCCACTTT	CASSAPASRGHPRGQNSPLHF
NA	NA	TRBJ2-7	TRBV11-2	TGTGCCAGCAGCCCCTGGGGGCAGTCCTACGAGCAGTACTTC	CASSPWGQSYEQYF
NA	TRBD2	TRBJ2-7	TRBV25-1	TGTGCCAGCAGTGAATTAAGCGGGGGGATCTACGAGCAGTACTTC	CASSELSGGIYEQYF
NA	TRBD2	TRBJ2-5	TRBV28	TGTGCCAGCAGTTTAATAGGAATAGGAGCGGGATCCGGAGAGACCCAGTACTTC	CASSLIGIGAGSGETQYF
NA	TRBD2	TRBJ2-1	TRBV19	TGTGCCAGTAGTATGGGCGGGGGGTCCTACAATGAGCAGTTCTTC	CASSMGGGSYNEQFF
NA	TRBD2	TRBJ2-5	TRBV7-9	TGTGCCAGCAGCCAAGGGACTAGCGGGGATTCGGAGACCCAGTACTTC	CASSQGTSGDSETQYF
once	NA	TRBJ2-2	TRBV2	TGTGCCAGCAGTGAGTTTCCCGCACTTGTACCGAACACCGGGGAGCTGTTTTTT	CASSEFPALVPNTGELFF
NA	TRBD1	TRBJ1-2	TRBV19	TGTGCCAGTTCCGGGACAGGGGGTTATGGCTACACCTTC	CASSGTGGYGYTF
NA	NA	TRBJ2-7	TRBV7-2	TGTGCCAGCAACGCGAAGGGGTTCGAGCAGCACTTC	CASNAKGFEQHF
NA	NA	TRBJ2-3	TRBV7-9	TGTGCCAGCAGGGAGTTCACAGATACGCAGTATTTT	CASREFTDTQYF
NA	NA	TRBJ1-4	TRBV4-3	TGCGCCAGCAGCCAAGATGCGGGGGAAAAACTGTTTTTT	CASSQDAGEKLFF
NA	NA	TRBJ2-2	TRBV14	TGTGCCAGCAGCCTGCAGCCTACACCGGGTACCGGGGAGCTGTTTTTT	CASSLQPTPGTGELFF
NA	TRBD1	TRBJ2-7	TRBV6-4	TGTGCCAGCAAACACAGGGGTCAGGTGGGTCCCTACGAGCAGTACTTC	CASKHRGQVGPYEQYF
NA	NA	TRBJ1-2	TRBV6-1	TGTGCCAGCAAGGACAGACAATACTATGGCTACACCTTC	CASKDRQYYGYTF
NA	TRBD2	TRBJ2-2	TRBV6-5	TGTGCCAGCAGTGCCAGCGGGAGGAACGGGGAGCTGTTTTTT	CASSASGRNGELFF
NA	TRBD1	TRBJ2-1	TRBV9	TGTGCCAGCAGCGTAAATACAGGGGAAAAGCAGTTCTTC	CASSVNTGEKQFF
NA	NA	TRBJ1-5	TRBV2	TGTGCCAGCGGGGGGGGGCGTAAGGTTCAGCCCCAGCATTTT	CASGGGRKVQPQHF
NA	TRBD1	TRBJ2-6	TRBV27	TGTGCCAGCAGGGGACAGTCTGGGGCCAACGTCCTGACTTTC	CASRGQSGANVLTF
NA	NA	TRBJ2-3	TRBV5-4	TGTGCCGGCCGATGGGGCAACACAGATACGCAGTATTTT	CAGRWGNTDTQYF
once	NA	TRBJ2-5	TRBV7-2	TGTGCCAGCAGCTTAGGGGGCAATCGGGAGACCCAGTACTTC	CASSLGGNRETQYF
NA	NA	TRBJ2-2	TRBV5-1	TGCGCCAGCAGCTCCCTCAGGGGAACGAACACCGGGGAGCTGTTTTTT	CASSSLRGTNTGELFF
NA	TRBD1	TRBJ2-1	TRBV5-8	TGTGCCAGCAGCTTGGACAGGGGCGCAGACAATGAGCAGTTCTTC	CASSLDRGADNEQFF
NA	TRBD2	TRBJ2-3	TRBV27	TGTGCCAGCAAGCGGGAGGAAGGAGATACGCAGTATTTT	CASKREEGDTQYF
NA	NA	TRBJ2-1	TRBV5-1	TGCGCCAGCAGCTTTCAACCAGGGAATGAGCAGTTCTTC	CASSFQPGNEQFF
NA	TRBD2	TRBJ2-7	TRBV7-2	TGTGCCAGCAGAACCAGCGGGGGGGCCGTACACGAGCAGTACTTC	CASRTSGGAVHEQYF
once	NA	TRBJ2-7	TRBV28	TGTGCCAGCAGTTTAGGCAGGGTGGCAGGCGAGCAGTACTTC	CASSLGRVAGEQYF
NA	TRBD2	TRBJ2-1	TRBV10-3	TGTGCCTCAAGAGCGGGAGTCGACTACAATGAGCAGTTCTTC	CASRAGVDYNEQFF
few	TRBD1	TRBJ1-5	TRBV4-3	TGCGCCAGCTCGACAGGGTATAGCAATCAGCCCCAGCATTTT	CASSTGYSNQPQHF
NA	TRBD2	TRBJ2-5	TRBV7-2	TGTGCCAGCAGCCTAACCGGGACTAGGGGGGAGACCCAGTACTTC	CASSLTGTRGETQYF
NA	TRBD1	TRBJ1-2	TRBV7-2	TGTGCCAGCAGCTTAGCCCGGGCGACCGGGACAGGGGGCCCTGGCTACACCTTC	CASSLARATGTGGPGYTF
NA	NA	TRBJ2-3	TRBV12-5	TGTGCTAGTGGCAAACCCCCAGGGGGGACGCAGTATTTT	CASGKPPGGTQYF
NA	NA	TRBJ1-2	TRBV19	TGTGCCAGTAGTATCAAGGCAGGGATCAGCAACTATGGCTACACCTTC	CASSIKAGISNYGYTF
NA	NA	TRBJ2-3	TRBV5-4	TGTGCCAGCAGCTTGGCGTCGGGAGTCGGTACAGATACGCAGTATTTT	CASSLASGVGTDTQYF
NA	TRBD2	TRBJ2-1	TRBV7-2	TGTGCCAGCAGTGCAGTGAGCGGGACCCTCTACAATGAGCAGTTCTTC	CASSAVSGTLYNEQFF
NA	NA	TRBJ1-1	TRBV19	TGTGCCAGTAGTATCCAGACAGTTGCGACAGCTTTCTTT	CASSIQTVATAFF
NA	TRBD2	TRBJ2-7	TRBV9	TGTGCCAGCAGCGTATCCAGCGGGAGGGAAGGCGAGCAGTACTTC	CASSVSSGREGEQYF
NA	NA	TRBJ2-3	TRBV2	TGTGCCAGCAGTGAATTCGTAGCCCGCACAGATACGCAGTATTTT	CASSEFVARTDTQYF
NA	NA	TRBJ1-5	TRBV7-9	TGTGCCAGCAGCTTGACAGAAAGCAATCAGCCCCAGCATTTT	CASSLTESNQPQHF
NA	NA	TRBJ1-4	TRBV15	TGTGCCACCAGCAGGCCGGACATAGTCACTAATGAAAAACTGTTTTTT	CATSRPDIVTNEKLFF
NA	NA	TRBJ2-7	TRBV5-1	TGCGCCAGCAGCCCGGACCCAGGGTATTACGAGCAGTACTTC	CASSPDPGYYEQYF
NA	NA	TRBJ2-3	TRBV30	TGTGCCTGGACCCTGGGGCGGGACGTCACAGATACGCAGTATTTT	CAWTLGRDVTDTQYF
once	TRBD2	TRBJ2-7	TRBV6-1	TGTGCCAGCAGTGCCGGGACTAGCGGTATGAGCTCCTACGAGCAGTACTTC	CASSAGTSGMSSYEQYF
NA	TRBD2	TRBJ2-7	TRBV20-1	TGCAGTGCTGGCGGGGGGGGCGAGCAGTACTTC	CSAGGGGEQYF
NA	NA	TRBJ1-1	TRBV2	TGTGCCAGCAGTGAAGCAGGGGGGGTCCAGGCTTTCTTT	CASSEAGGVQAFF
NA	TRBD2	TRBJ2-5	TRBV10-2	TGCGCCAGCAGGCTACGGGGGGGCGGGGAGACCCAGTACTTC	CASRLRGGGETQYF
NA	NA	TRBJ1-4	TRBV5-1	TGCGCCAGCAGCTCGGTCAACGGGGTTAATGAAAAACTGTTTTTT	CASSSVNGVNEKLFF